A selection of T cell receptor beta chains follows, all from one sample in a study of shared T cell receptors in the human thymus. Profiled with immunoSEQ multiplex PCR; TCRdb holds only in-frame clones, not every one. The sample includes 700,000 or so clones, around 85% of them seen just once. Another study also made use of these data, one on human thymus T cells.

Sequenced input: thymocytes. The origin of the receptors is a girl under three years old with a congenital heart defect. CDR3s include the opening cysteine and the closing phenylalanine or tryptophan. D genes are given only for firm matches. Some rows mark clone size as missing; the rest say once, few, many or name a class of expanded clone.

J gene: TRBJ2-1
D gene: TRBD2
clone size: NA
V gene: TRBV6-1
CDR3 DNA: TGTGCCAGCAGTGTTAGCGGGGGGGCATTTCCCTCCTACAATGAGCAGTTCTTC
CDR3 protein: CASSVSGGAFPSYNEQFF

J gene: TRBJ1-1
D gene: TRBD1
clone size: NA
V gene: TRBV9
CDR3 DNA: TGTGCCAGCAGCGTAGAGGCCCGGGACAGGGGGAGGACTGAAGCTTTCTTT
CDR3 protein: CASSVEARDRGRTEAFF

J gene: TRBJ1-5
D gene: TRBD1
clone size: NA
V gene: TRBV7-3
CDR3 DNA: TGTGCCAGCACCGAACAGGGGGTGCTCGAGGGGCTCGATCAGCCCCAGCATTTT
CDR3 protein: CASTEQGVLEGLDQPQHF

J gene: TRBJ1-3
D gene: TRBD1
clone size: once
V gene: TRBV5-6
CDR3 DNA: TGTGCCAGCAGCTTGAGGGACAGGGACTCTGGAAACACCATATATTTT
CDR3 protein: CASSLRDRDSGNTIYF

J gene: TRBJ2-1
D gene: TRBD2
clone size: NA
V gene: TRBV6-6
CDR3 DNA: TGTGCCAGCATACTTACCCTAGCGGGGGGGCCCGTTGAGCAGTTCTTC
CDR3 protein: CASILTLAGGPVEQFF

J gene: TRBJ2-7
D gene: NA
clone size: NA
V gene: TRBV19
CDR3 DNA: TGTGCCAGTAGTATGGGCCCGAATTCCTACGAGCAGTACTTC
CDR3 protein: CASSMGPNSYEQYF

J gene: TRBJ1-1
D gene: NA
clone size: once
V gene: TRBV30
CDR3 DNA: TGTGCCTGGAGGCCCCACACACCAGACAGGATGAACACTGAAGCTTTCTTT
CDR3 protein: CAWRPHTPDRMNTEAFF

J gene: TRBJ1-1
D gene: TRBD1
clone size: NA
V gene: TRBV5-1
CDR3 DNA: TGCGCCAGCAGCTACGACAGGGGTGGAACTGAAGCTTTCTTT
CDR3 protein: CASSYDRGGTEAFF

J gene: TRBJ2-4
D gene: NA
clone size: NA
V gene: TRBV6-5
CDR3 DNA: TGTGCCAGCAGTTACTCTTCAGAAAACATTCAGTACTTC
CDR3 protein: CASSYSSENIQYF

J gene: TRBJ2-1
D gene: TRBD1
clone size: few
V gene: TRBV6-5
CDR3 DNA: TGTGCCAGCAGTAAACAGGGGGACGCGGGCACTGAGCAGTTCTTC
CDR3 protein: CASSKQGDAGTEQFF